This T cell receptor beta chain was sequenced in a study of cytomegalovirus exposure and HLA in healthy donors. With 8 bases removed from V and 5 bases from J, the gap between germline ends came to 16 bases. The CDR3 is 13 amino acids. The V gene's germline CDR1 is SNHLY and CDR2 FYNNEI. PCR employed 60 Vbeta and 13 Jbeta primers. Sequencing used immunoSEQ multiplex PCR; TCRdb keeps in-frame clones, though not all of them. The sample includes some 69,000 clones, roughly 70% seen only once; the top ten take 11% to 15%. Findings and limits, study-wide: TCR beta V- and J-gene trimming was later associated with a missense DCLRE1C variant.

Comment on this clone: Its antigen remains unidentified.

This TCR was sampled from a male donor in good health and CMV-seropositive. The chain employs TRBV2 and TRBJ2-7; a weak D match, TRBD1 (5 bases). The sequenced sample was PBMCs. CDR3: CASGRAGSDEQYF. The CDR3 bases are TGTGCCAGCGGCCGCGCAGGGTCTGACGAGCAGTACTTC.